This entry describes one T cell receptor beta chain. The target antigen is unknown. The data stem from a study of radiation and T cells in renal cell carcinoma. Assay: immunoSEQ multiplex PCR; the TCRdb copy retains only in-frame clones and omits some. The sample lists roughly 130,000 clones; 80% to 90% were seen once. Trimming cost V 1 base and J 12 bases, with 11 bases left between them. The CDR3 has 13 residues. Germline CDR1 and CDR2: SGHDT and YYEEEE. This sample's time point: blood 2 weeks post-SBRT. Sample treatment: 15 Gy SBRT to primary tumor, nephrectomy 4 weeks later. Blood was sampled at baseline, 2 weeks and 4 weeks after SBRT. The patient's renal cell carcinoma had clear cell pathology. Whole-study findings and limits: Baseline intratumoral clonotype presence is unknown without pretreatment biopsies. From baseline, blood top tumor clonotypes peaked at 2 weeks post-radiation.

This sample comprised blood, obtained from a patient whose treatment included radiotherapy and nephrectomy. The gene calls are TRBV5-6 and TRBJ1-6, with D maybe TRBD1 (5 bases). The sequence was obtained from a woman in her fifties or sixties with renal cell carcinoma. The CDR3 reads CASSLWGTGPLHF. The CDR3 nucleotides are TGTGCCAGCAGCTTGTGGGGGACGGGACCCCTCCACTTT.